Listed below are T cell receptor beta chains from one sample, sequenced in a study of blood T cell repertoires in COVID-19. The method was immunoSEQ multiplex PCR; TCRdb's version includes in-frame clones alone and lacks a portion of them. Of 150,000 to 200,000 clones listed, 60% to 80% are singletons. Sequenced sample: PBMCs or T cells enriched from blood (not recorded which). The receptor source for this set is a woman between 45 and 65 years old who had recovered from COVID-19. The CDR3 runs from the conserved cysteine through the conserved F or W. The D gene is left open where the match is weak. Some rows have no size entry. The others give once, few or many, or a class for an expanded clone.

CASSTTGIGANVLTF,TGCGCCAGCAGCACAACAGGGATTGGGGCCAACGTCCTGACTTTC,NA,TRBJ2-6,15,TRBV5-1,NA
CASSSEGTGRSYEQYF,TGCGCCAGCAGCTCGGAGGGGACAGGGAGATCCTACGAGCAGTACTTC,TRBD1,TRBJ2-7,16,TRBV5-1,few
CAISGRGQGDYGYTF,TGTGCCATCAGTGGAAGGGGACAGGGTGACTATGGCTACACCTTC,TRBD1,TRBJ1-2,15,TRBV10-3,NA
CASTGLSYEQYF,TGTGCCAGCACTGGGCTCTCCTACGAGCAGTACTTC,NA,TRBJ2-7,12,TRBV28,few
CASSLAGWTSGMEYF,TGTGCCAGCAGCTTAGCGGGTTGGACTAGCGGGATGGAGTATTTT,TRBD2,TRBJ2-3,15,TRBV7-8,NA
CASSDLGGKKLFF,TGTGCCAGCAGTGATCTGGGGGGGAAAAAACTGTTTTTT,NA,TRBJ1-4,13,TRBV2,NA
CAWRYGREVLRYNEQFF,TGTGCCTGGAGGTACGGGCGGGAGGTTCTTCGGTACAATGAGCAGTTCTTC,TRBD2,TRBJ2-1,17,TRBV30,NA
CASSSPSPGGSDTQYF,TGTGCCAGCAGTTCCCCATCCCCGGGAGGGAGTGATACGCAGTATTTT,TRBD2,TRBJ2-3,16,TRBV6-5,NA
CASSLSGSRIGELFF,TGTGCCAGCAGTCTTAGCGGGAGTAGAATCGGGGAGCTGTTTTTT,TRBD2,TRBJ2-2,15,TRBV7-7,few
CSVGASYNSPLHF,TGCAGCGTTGGAGCCTCCTATAATTCACCCCTCCACTTT,NA,TRBJ1-6,13,TRBV29-1,NA
CASSFDPARDPTDTQYF,TGTGCCAGCAGCTTTGACCCCGCGAGGGATCCCACAGATACGCAGTATTTT,NA,TRBJ2-3,17,TRBV13,NA
CASSSVNFRTAIQPLHF,TGTGCCAGCAGTTCCGTTAACTTTCGGACAGCCATTCAACCCCTCCACTTT,NA,TRBJ1-6,17,TRBV28,few
CASSPGFQGDAAGNTIYF,TGTGCCAGCTCACCCGGTTTTCAAGGAGACGCCGCCGGAAACACCATATATTTT,NA,TRBJ1-3,18,TRBV18,NA
CASSGSAVTGELFF,TGTGCCAGCAGTGGTAGCGCCGTCACCGGGGAGCTGTTTTTT,NA,TRBJ2-2,14,TRBV27,NA
CSGLQGEKLFF,TGCAGTGGACTTCAGGGTGAAAAACTGTTTTTT,NA,TRBJ1-4,11,TRBV20-1,NA
CASRYSLDRGAEAFF,TGTGCCAGCAGGTACTCCCTCGACAGGGGTGCTGAAGCTTTCTTT,TRBD1,TRBJ1-1,15,TRBV27,once
CASSHPRGVDGNTIYF,TGTGCCAGCAGCCACCCGCGGGGCGTAGATGGAAACACCATATATTTT,NA,TRBJ1-3,16,TRBV11-2,NA
CASAGGGEYTEAFF,TGCGCCAGCGCCGGGGGAGGGGAATACACTGAAGCTTTCTTT,NA,TRBJ1-1,14,TRBV5-1,NA
CASSLGLGPVEIF,TGTGCCAGCAGCTTAGGTTTGGGGCCGGTAGAGATCTTT,NA,TRBJ1-1,13,TRBV7-2,NA
CASSHGTGTSGSAEQFF,TGTGCCAGTAGTCATGGGACAGGGACTAGCGGGAGCGCTGAGCAGTTCTTC,TRBD2,TRBJ2-1,17,TRBV19,NA
CASSELGRTGEQFF,TGTGCCAGCAGTGAACTGGGAAGGACAGGTGAGCAGTTCTTC,TRBD1,TRBJ2-1,14,TRBV6-1,NA
CASSFGRESEQFF,TGTGCCAGCAGTTTTGGGCGGGAGAGTGAGCAGTTCTTC,TRBD2,TRBJ2-1,13,TRBV12-3/TRBV12-4,once
CASSVGVTGGSGNTIYF,TGTGCCAGCAGCGTAGGGGTTACAGGGGGCTCTGGAAACACCATATATTTT,TRBD1,TRBJ1-3,17,TRBV9,NA
CATGEASGHTGELFF,TGTGCCACAGGGGAGGCTAGCGGGCACACCGGGGAGCTGTTTTTT,TRBD2,TRBJ2-2,15,TRBV2,NA
CASSFGTGLTGELFF,TGTGCCAGCAGCTTCGGGACAGGGCTCACCGGGGAGCTGTTTTTT,TRBD1,TRBJ2-2,15,TRBV7-8,NA
CASMMGRGYGYTF,TGTGCCAGTATGATGGGCAGGGGCTATGGCTACACCTTC,NA,TRBJ1-2,13,TRBV19,NA
CASSFTGGPPEAFF,TGTGCCAGTAGTTTCACAGGGGGGCCTCCTGAAGCTTTCTTT,TRBD1,TRBJ1-1,14,TRBV19,NA
CAWSQRVGPQHF,TGTGCCTGGAGCCAGAGGGTAGGGCCCCAGCATTTT,NA,TRBJ1-5,12,TRBV30,NA
CASSQRGWGDYFF,TGTGCCAGCAGTCAAAGGGGTTGGGGGGATTATTTCTTT,NA,TRBJ1-1,13,TRBV27,NA
CASRDRAGNTIYF,TGTGCCAGCCGGGACAGGGCTGGAAACACCATATATTTT,TRBD1,TRBJ1-3,13,TRBV2,NA
CASSPGFPGLTNTQYF,TGCGCCAGCAGCCCCGGGTTTCCGGGACTCACAAATACGCAGTATTTT,NA,TRBJ2-3,16,TRBV5-1,few
CASSARLRETQYF,TGTGCCAGCAGTGCCCGTCTGAGAGAGACCCAGTACTTC,NA,TRBJ2-5,13,TRBV27,NA
CASSHSRVLDYGYTF,TGTGCCAGCAGTCACAGCAGGGTCCTTGACTATGGCTACACCTTC,NA,TRBJ1-2,15,TRBV6-6,NA
CASSLGTGGETQYF,TGCGCCAGCAGCTTGGGGACAGGGGGAGAGACCCAGTACTTC,TRBD1,TRBJ2-5,14,TRBV5-1,NA
CASSSESGRETQYF,TGTGCCAGCAGCTCTGAGAGCGGGAGAGAGACCCAGTACTTC,TRBD2,TRBJ2-5,14,TRBV7-9,few
CASSGTSGRPGTDTQYF,TGCGCCAGCAGCGGGACTAGCGGGAGACCTGGCACAGATACGCAGTATTTT,TRBD2,TRBJ2-3,17,TRBV5-1,once
CASSYRPGLAGREQYF,TGTGCCAGCAGCTATCGACCGGGACTAGCGGGACGCGAGCAGTACTTC,TRBD2,TRBJ2-7,16,TRBV3-1/TRBV3-2,NA
CASSFGGNRAGNTIYF,TGTGCCAGCAGTTTCGGGGGTAATAGAGCGGGAAACACCATATATTTT,NA,TRBJ1-3,16,TRBV28,NA
CATLGASSGSVPAQYF,TGTGCCACCCTTGGGGCCTCTAGCGGGAGTGTCCCGGCCCAGTACTTC,TRBD2,TRBJ2-5,16,TRBV10-3,NA
CASSDPGLLGDTQYF,TGTGCCAGCAGTGACCCGGGACTCTTGGGGGATACGCAGTATTTT,NA,TRBJ2-3,15,TRBV25-1,NA
CASSQATSGGYNEQFF,TGCGCCAGCAGCCAGGCGACTAGCGGGGGTTACAATGAGCAGTTCTTC,TRBD2,TRBJ2-1,16,TRBV4-1,NA
CASSLSTSGSYSGEQYF,TGTGCCAGCAGTTTATCGACTAGCGGGAGTTACTCAGGCGAGCAGTACTTC,TRBD2,TRBJ2-7,17,TRBV27,NA
CASSPGGGGSGAFF,TGTGCCAGCAGCCCCGGGGGCGGGGGGTCCGGAGCTTTCTTT,NA,TRBJ1-1,14,TRBV28,NA
CASSLGGGGNTIYF,TGTGCCAGCAGCTTGGGAGGGGGGGGAAACACCATATATTTT,NA,TRBJ1-3,14,TRBV11-2,NA
CAWSGTSGSADTQYF,TGTGCCTGGAGTGGGACTAGCGGGTCCGCAGATACGCAGTATTTT,TRBD2,TRBJ2-3,15,TRBV30,NA
CASTAPLGVAGGWNEQFF,TGTGCCAGCACCGCCCCCCTGGGAGTAGCGGGAGGTTGGAATGAGCAGTTCTTC,TRBD2,TRBJ2-1,18,TRBV28,NA
CASSVEPTGWNTIYF,TGTGCCAGCAGCGTAGAACCGACAGGGTGGAACACCATATATTTT,TRBD1,TRBJ1-3,15,TRBV9,NA
CASRISNRDTQYF,TGTGCCAGCAGAATATCTAACAGGGACACCCAGTACTTC,NA,TRBJ2-5,13,TRBV12-3/TRBV12-4,once
CASSLSGGVGNTEAFF,TGTGCCAGCAGTTTATCTGGGGGCGTCGGAAACACTGAAGCTTTCTTT,NA,TRBJ1-1,16,TRBV27,NA
CASTNSFGRADTQYF,TGTGCCAGCACCAACTCCTTCGGGAGGGCCGATACGCAGTATTTT,TRBD2,TRBJ2-3,15,TRBV6-5,once
CASSLALSQETQYF,TGCGCCAGCAGCTTGGCCCTCAGCCAAGAGACCCAGTACTTC,NA,TRBJ2-5,14,TRBV5-1,NA
CASSLAPDTGSYEQYF,TGCGCCAGCAGCTTGGCCCCGGACACAGGCTCCTACGAGCAGTACTTC,NA,TRBJ2-7,16,TRBV5-1,NA
CASSQAGGRIDEAFF,TGTGCCAGTAGTCAGGCAGGGGGGAGAATTGATGAAGCTTTCTTT,TRBD1,TRBJ1-1,15,TRBV19,many
CASSPGSRARVVVENEQYF,TGTGCCAGCAGCCCCGGTAGTAGAGCCAGGGTGGTGGTAGAAAACGAGCAGTACTTC,NA,TRBJ2-7,19,TRBV7-9,NA
CASKTQGAGFKQFF,TGTGCCAGCAAAACCCAGGGGGCCGGGTTTAAGCAGTTCTTC,TRBD1,TRBJ2-1,14,TRBV28,few
CASKDRGLSSGANVLTF,TGTGCCAGCAAAGACCGGGGGTTGAGTTCTGGGGCCAACGTCCTGACTTTC,NA,TRBJ2-6,17,TRBV2,NA
CASSQDGLAIPYEQYF,TGCGCCAGCAGCCAAGATGGACTAGCGATACCCTACGAGCAGTACTTC,TRBD2,TRBJ2-7,16,TRBV4-1,once
CASRTSGTSYEQYF,TGTGCCAGCAGGACTAGCGGGACTTCCTACGAGCAGTACTTC,TRBD2,TRBJ2-7,14,TRBV6-1,NA